The TCR beta chain described here comes from a study of blood T cell repertoires in COVID-19. On the study more broadly: Nucleic acid was either cDNA or gDNA, and it came from T cells, B-cell-depleted T cells, or PBMCs.

Only in-frame clones appear in the TCRdb table, and some are missing; sequencing was by immunoSEQ multiplex PCR. The table has around 270,000 clones, approximately 83% seen once. This TCR was sampled from a person aged 70 to 85 with COVID-19, enrolled during active disease. Input material: peripheral blood.

Here the CDR3 DNA reads TGTGCCATCAGTGAGTCGAGGACAGGAGGGAATCAGCCCCAGCATTTT. This codes for CAISESRTGGNQPQHF. The chain couples TRBV10-3 to TRBJ1-5, with 7 bases that match TRBD1. Germline loops: CDR1 ENHRY, CDR2 SYGVKD. V shed 0 bases, J shed 4 bases, and the junction held 6 bases outside the gene matches. The CDR3 consists of 16 residues.